The 27 T cell receptor beta chains below were found in one sample sequenced in a study of blood T cell repertoires in COVID-19. Method: immunoSEQ multiplex PCR; TCRdb's copy keeps in-frame clones and lacks some. Here the sample spans about 59,000 clones, roughly 80% being singletons. The sequenced sample was peripheral blood. These receptors all stem from a man older than 75 with acute or convalescent COVID-19.

The J gene is TRBJ2-7, the V gene TRBV4-2, with D unclear. Trimming stripped 1 base from V and 2 bases from J, with 12 bases between. Per germline, CDR1 LGHNA and CDR2 YNFKEQ. The CDR3 is made up of 15 amino acids. The CDR3 spells CASSQGLGSPYEQYF. The CDR3 region has the DNA TGTGCCAGCAGCCAAGGGTTGGGTAGCCCCTACGAGCAGTACTTC.

The chain has TRBV5-8 and TRBJ2-7; the D is unclear. The CDR3 runs to 11 residues. Germline loops: CDR1 SGHTS, CDR2 YDEGEE. Trimming shortened V by 2 bases and J by 4 bases, and 4 bases separated the two germline ends. The CDR3 DNA is TGTGCCAGCAGCTTTCTGTACGAGCAGTACTTC. Translating it yields CASSFLYEQYF.

The chain has TRBV18 and TRBJ2-1; 10 bases align to TRBD2. Germline CDR1 KGHSH, CDR2 LQKENI. V trimming: 1 base; J trimming: 5 bases; junction bases outside the gene matches: 2. The CDR3 covers 15 residues. The CDR3 bases are TGTGCCAGCTCACCACTAACTAGCGGGGACAATGAGCAGTTCTTC. Its translation: CASSPLTSGDNEQFF.

The CDR3 loop is CASRQGGKLYEQYF. The CDR3 DNA is TGTGCCAGCAGACAGGGGGGGAAACTTTACGAGCAGTACTTC. This chain connects TRBV2 to TRBJ2-7; tentatively, D is TRBD1 (8 bases). This CDR3 contains 14 residues. Germline V gene sequence: CDR1 SNHLY, CDR2 FYNNEI. V was shortened by 6 bases and J by 4 bases, with 16 bases between the two germline ends.

This sequence joins TRBV12-3 or TRBV12-4 and TRBJ1-5, with unresolved D. This CDR3 has 12 residues. The V end lost 2 bases, the J end lost 7 bases, and 6 bases lay between the germline ends. CDR3 nucleotides: TGTGCCAGCAGTTTATGGGAGCAGCCCCAGCATTTT. This translates into CASSLWEQPQHF.

The rearrangement joins TRBV19 to TRBJ2-3; TRBD1 might be the D (6 bases). Germline V gene lookup returns CDR1 LNHDA and CDR2 SQIVND (reference sequence). V was pared by 4 bases and J by 2 bases, with 13 bases between. The CDR3 has 15 residues. The CDR3 DNA is TGTGCCAGTAGTACGTCGACAGGAACCACAGATACGCAGTATTTT. Translated: CASSTSTGTTDTQYF.

The chain uses TRBV6-5 and TRBJ1-2; maybe TRBD1 (6 bases). The germline V gene encodes CDR1 MNHEY and CDR2 SVGAGI. V gave up 0 bases and J gave up 3 bases, with 14 bases separating them. This CDR3 is 16 amino acids long. CDR3 DNA: TGTGCCAGCAGTTACTCGCGCGGGGGCGATTACTATGGCTACACCTTC. This encodes CASSYSRGGDYYGYTF.

The chain carries TRBV5-4 and TRBJ2-1, with 11 positions matching TRBD2. Germline V gene sequence: CDR1 SGHNT, CDR2 YYREEE (reference sequence). The junction had 7 bases not matched to a gene; V was cut back by 4 bases and J by 1 base. This CDR3 has 17 residues. This chain's CDR3 is CASSRSVAGGSYNEQFF. The CDR3 coding sequence is TGTGCCAGCAGCCGCTCTGTAGCGGGGGGGTCCTACAATGAGCAGTTCTTC.

This chain links TRBV4-2 with TRBJ1-1, with 8 bases identical to TRBD1. Trimming removed 7 bases from V and 5 bases from J; junction bases left unmatched: 9. CDR1 is LGHNA and CDR2 is YNFKEQ in the germline V gene. The CDR3 consists of 14 residues. CDR3 bases: TGTGCCAGCAAGATAGGACAGGGCGGGACTGAAGCTTTCTTT. Its translation: CASKIGQGGTEAFF.

The genes are TRBV28 and TRBJ1-5; no clear D gene. Looked up from germline, CDR1 is MDHEN and CDR2 is SYDVKM. The V end lost 5 bases, the J end lost 4 bases, and 6 bases lay between the germline ends. This CDR3 is built from 12 residues. The CDR3 sequence: CASSRNNQPQHF. The CDR3 DNA reads TGTGCCAGCAGTCGTAATAATCAGCCCCAGCATTTT.

The chain carries TRBV19 and TRBJ1-1, with D uncertain. This CDR3 has 12 amino acids. The germline V and J ends were trimmed by 5 bases and 10 bases, with 14 bases remaining between them. Germline-derived CDR1 and CDR2 are LNHDA and SQIVND (reference sequence). DNA for the CDR3: TGTGCCAGTAGTCAACTCGCGGGTCGAGCTTTCTTT. Translation gives CASSQLAGRAFF.

This clone was recorded a few times. The chain recombines TRBV19 with TRBJ1-4; D is uncertain. The CDR3 contains 14 residues. CDR1 is LNHDA, CDR2 SQIVND, per germline (reference sequence). Trimming pared 8 bases from V and 0 bases from J, leaving 10 bases between. Here the CDR3 reads CASRRLTTNEKLFF. The DNA of the CDR3 is TGTGCCAGTCGCCGACTCACAACTAATGAAAAACTGTTTTTT.

The CDR3 loop reads CASSRDREPTNEKLFF. In DNA form, the CDR3 reads TGTGCCAGCTCGCGGGACAGGGAGCCAACTAATGAAAAACTGTTTTTT. V usage is TRBV18 and J usage is TRBJ1-4; 9 nucleotides agree with TRBD1. Unmatched junction bases numbered 5, after V lost 6 bases and J lost 0 bases. Germline values: CDR1 KGHSH, CDR2 LQKENI. This CDR3 comprises 16 residues.

This chain joins TRBV19 and TRBJ1-4; a weak D match, TRBD1 (6 bases). CDR3 length: 16 residues. Trimming removed 2 bases from V and 6 bases from J, with 16 bases in between. Germline CDR1 and CDR2: LNHDA and SQIVND (reference sequence). DNA of the CDR3: TGTGCCAGTAGTATACCCGGAGGGGGGGTTGATGAAAAACTGTTTTTT. It yields the protein CASSIPGGGVDEKLFF.

A single count supports this clone. The CDR3 bases are TGTGCCAGCAGCTCCGCGGGTTGGGGACAGCCCCAGCATTTT. Protein product: CASSSAGWGQPQHF. The chain recombines TRBV6-6 with TRBJ1-5; D remains unclear. The length of the CDR3 is 14 residues. Germline V gene sequence: CDR1 MNHNY, CDR2 SVGAGI (reference sequence). Between the trimmed V and J ends, which lost 6 bases and 7 bases, there was a span of 16 bases.

The genes are TRBV11-2 and TRBJ1-5, with a tentative D call TRBD1 (5 bases). V was clipped by 1 base and J by 5 bases, with 12 bases between them. CDR1 SGHAT and CDR2 FQNNGV come from the germline V gene. The length of the CDR3 is 15 residues. The CDR3 loop is CASSLVGRDDQPQHF. Written as DNA, the CDR3 is TGTGCCAGCAGCTTAGTCGGCAGGGATGATCAGCCCCAGCATTTT.

This clone was detected only once. The chain couples TRBV2 to TRBJ2-3, with 9 bases identical to TRBD2. Per germline, CDR1 SNHLY and CDR2 FYNNEI. The CDR3 has 15 residues. The ends lost 3 bases at V and 3 bases at J; junction bases unmatched: 4. DNA of the CDR3: TGTGCCAGCAGTGATGTGCGGGGGGGAACAGATACGCAGTATTTT. Translation: CASSDVRGGTDTQYF.

This clone has only one observation. The chain joins TRBV11-2 to TRBJ1-2; no clear D gene. Germline CDR1 reads SGHAT; CDR2 reads FQNNGV. The CDR3 totals 11 residues. Trimming took 5 bases from V and 14 from J, leaving 15 bases between them. The CDR3 DNA reads TGTGCCAGCAGCACTACTTTCCGCCTGACCTTC. Residues: CASSTTFRLTF.

The chain has TRBV6-6 and TRBJ2-7; 7 bases match TRBD2. After removal of 5 bases from V and 3 bases from J, the junction contained 10 bases not matched to a gene. The V gene's germline CDR1 is MNHNY and CDR2 SVGAGI (reference sequence). CDR3 length equals 15 residues. In DNA, the CDR3 is TGTGCCAGCAGTCCCCTAGCGGAGGGGAACTACGAGCAGTACTTC. Protein sequence: CASSPLAEGNYEQYF.

The rearrangement uses TRBV25-1 and TRBJ2-1; D may be TRBD1 (5 bases). V lost 4 bases, J lost 7 bases, and 5 bases lay in between. CDR3 length equals 11 residues. Germline V CDR1 and CDR2: MGHDK, SYGVNS. Here the CDR3 reads CASSGTNEQFF. Written as DNA, the CDR3 is TGTGCCAGCAGTGGGACAAATGAGCAGTTCTTC.

This chain joins TRBV7-2 and TRBJ1-2; D is unclear. Looked up from germline, CDR1 is SGHTA and CDR2 is FQGNSA. The CDR3 runs 15 residues. V dropped 5 bases and J dropped 0 bases, with 13 bases sitting between them. CDR3: CASSPTRGPNYGYTF. The CDR3 DNA follows: TGTGCCAGCAGCCCAACGAGAGGCCCTAACTATGGCTACACCTTC.

V usage is TRBV7-9 and J usage is TRBJ2-1; 10 bases map to TRBD2. This CDR3 region has 16 residues. The ends lost 6 bases at V and 3 bases at J; junction bases unmatched: 8. Looked up from germline, CDR1 is SEHNR and CDR2 is FQNEAQ (reference sequence). As DNA, the CDR3 is TGTGCCAGCAGTCAACTAGCGGGGACATTCTACAATGAGCAGTTCTTC. It translates to CASSQLAGTFYNEQFF.

This clone has a single count. The V gene is TRBV28, the J gene TRBJ2-2, with a possible D match to TRBD2 (5 bases). Trimming took 7 bases from V and 5 from J, leaving 14 bases between them. CDR1 is MDHEN and CDR2 is SYDVKM in the germline V gene. This CDR3 has 14 amino acids. DNA for the CDR3: TGTGCCAGCACCTCCCTAGCAACAACCGGGGAGCTGTTTTTT. Its protein product is CASTSLATTGELFF.

The V gene is TRBV24-1, the J gene TRBJ2-1, with 7 bases that match TRBD1. The V segment lost 4 bases and the J segment 2 bases; nucleotides outside the gene matches: 10. The CDR3 covers 17 residues. The germline CDR1 and CDR2 sequences are KGHDR and SFDVKD. CDR3 sequence: CATSDAYRGVTYNEQFF. CDR3 nucleotides: TGTGCCACCAGTGACGCCTACAGGGGTGTAACCTACAATGAGCAGTTCTTC.

This clone was picked up a small number of times. This sequence joins TRBV4-1 and TRBJ1-6; weak D call: TRBD1 (5 bases). The CDR3 length is 14 residues. Germline V gene data show CDR1 as MGHRA and CDR2 as YSYEKL. V lost 4 bases to trimming and J lost 14 bases, with 18 bases between them. CDR3 nucleotide sequence: TGCGCCAGCAGCCCAGACTTTACCAGGGTAACCCTCCACTTT. Encoded protein: CASSPDFTRVTLHF.

This clone was picked up a small number of times. The V gene is TRBV27, the J gene TRBJ2-7, with D perhaps TRBD2 (6 bases). Germline V gives CDR1 MNHEY, CDR2 SMNVEV (reference sequence). The CDR3 runs to 14 residues. With 2 bases removed from V and 4 bases from J, the gap between germline ends came to 12 bases. CDR3 nucleotide sequence: TGTGCCAGCAGTTTAAGCGGGCTGAATTACGAGCAGTACTTC. It is translated as CASSLSGLNYEQYF.

In this sample, this clone turned up a few times. The chain joins TRBV24-1 to TRBJ1-1; possibly TRBD1 for D (5 bases). The length of the CDR3 is 14 residues. V was cut by 5 bases and J by 4 bases, with 13 bases left in between. CDR1 KGHDR and CDR2 SFDVKD come from the germline V gene. The CDR3 coding sequence is TGTGCCACCAGTGGGGGGGTAGGGAGCACTGAAGCTTTCTTT. Its protein product is CATSGGVGSTEAFF.